Following are 30 T cell receptor beta chains from one sample sequenced in a study of T cell changes during pregnancy in multiple sclerosis. Produced via immunoSEQ multiplex PCR; TCRdb's table is partial and in-frame only. The sample has around 52,000 clones, about 87% seen once; the top ten hold about 5.2%. The sequencing sample was made of peripheral blood from another person, used as feeder cells. Every receptor here comes from a human donor whose cells served as feeder cells for cultures in a pregnancy study.

This clone has only a few counts. The chain uses TRBV29-1 and TRBJ2-1; D perhaps matches TRBD2 (6 bases). V was clipped by 4 bases and J by 16 bases, with 20 bases between them. Germline-derived CDR1 and CDR2 are SQVTM and ANQGSEA. This CDR3 is 12 amino acids long. The CDR3 is CSVGPGGESPFF. CDR3 nucleotides: TGCAGCGTTGGTCCCGGCGGGGAGTCCCCCTTCTTC.

V gene TRBV7-2 combines with J gene TRBJ1-2, with 9 nucleotides matching TRBD1. This CDR3 has 15 amino acids. J lost 5 bases, V lost 2 bases, and 6 bases had no gene match. Per the germline V gene, CDR1 is SGHTA and CDR2 is FQGNSA. The CDR3 DNA reads TGTGCCAGCAGCTTAAGAGGGACAGGGCTTTATGGCTACACCTTC. The encoded protein is CASSLRGTGLYGYTF.

This chain uses TRBV7-8 with TRBJ1-4, with 7 bases that match TRBD1. Losses at the gene ends were 5 bases for V and 7 bases for J; bases not matched to a gene: 7. The CDR3 covers 14 residues. The germline CDR1 and CDR2 sequences are SGHVS and FQNEAQ. The CDR3 protein is CASSVTGAGEKLFF. CDR3 bases: TGTGCCAGCAGCGTTACAGGGGCGGGTGAAAAACTGTTTTTT.

This chain joins TRBV4-2 and TRBJ2-7, with a possible D match to TRBD1 (6 bases). The CDR3 covers 16 residues. Germline V gives CDR1 LGHNA, CDR2 YNFKEQ. Trimming cost V 2 bases and J 3 bases, with 17 bases left between them. The CDR3 protein is CASSQTPGESLYEQYF. The CDR3 bases are TGTGCCAGCAGCCAAACACCAGGGGAAAGCCTCTACGAGCAGTACTTC.

The rearrangement uses TRBV27 and TRBJ2-3; D uncertain. This CDR3 has 15 amino acids. Germline V gives CDR1 MNHEY, CDR2 SMNVEV (reference sequence). With 5 bases removed from V and 0 bases from J, the gap between germline ends came to 12 bases. The CDR3 DNA reads TGTGCCAGCAGTCCCGTCGAGTTAAGCACAGATACGCAGTATTTT. Protein product: CASSPVELSTDTQYF.

This chain uses TRBV30 with TRBJ1-5; a possible D gene is TRBD1 (6 bases). The V gene's germline CDR1 is GTSNPN and CDR2 SVGIG (reference sequence). V was cut by 2 bases and J by 5 bases, with 13 bases left in between. This CDR3 contains 14 residues. In nucleotides, the CDR3 is TGTGCCTGGAGTAGGGGGGGGAAAGATCAGCCCCAGCATTTT. Residues: CAWSRGGKDQPQHF.

J is TRBJ1-3 and V is TRBV6-1; D remains unclear. Germline V gene data show CDR1 as MNHNS and CDR2 as SASEGT. V gave up 6 bases and J gave up 4 bases, with 13 bases separating them. This CDR3 contains 14 residues. This CDR3 is CASRREVVGNTIYF. CDR3 sequence (DNA): TGTGCCAGCAGGAGGGAGGTAGTAGGAAACACCATATATTTT.

The chain is built from TRBV7-6 and TRBJ2-1, with a possible D match to TRBD1 (6 bases). The germline V and J ends were trimmed by 4 bases and 2 bases, with 15 bases remaining between them. Germline CDR1 reads SGHVS; CDR2 reads FNYEAQ. The CDR3 sequence is 16 residues long. This CDR3 reads CASSSPTGSTYNEQFF. CDR3 nucleotide sequence: TGTGCCAGCAGCTCTCCGACAGGCAGTACCTACAATGAGCAGTTCTTC.

The V gene is TRBV6-5, the J gene TRBJ1-1, with D unresolved. The CDR3 is 13 amino acids. Germline values: CDR1 MNHEY, CDR2 SVGAGI. V lost 5 bases and J lost 4, with 11 bases in between. The CDR3 loop reads CASSTREGTEAFF. The CDR3 nucleotides read TGTGCCAGCAGTACCCGGGAAGGCACTGAAGCTTTCTTT.

This rearrangement joins TRBV6-1 to TRBJ1-5; D is unclear. V lost 7 bases and J 0 bases, leaving 10 bases between the germline ends. The CDR3 covers 14 residues. Germline CDR1 and CDR2: MNHNS and SASEGT. CDR3 coding DNA: TGTGCCAGCACCCCCAGCTATAGCAATCAGCCCCAGCATTTT. Encoded protein: CASTPSYSNQPQHF.

This clone appeared a few times. The CDR3 nucleotides read TGTGCCAGCAGTAATAACAGGGTCAGGCCCCAGCATTTT. Translating gives CASSNNRVRPQHF. V gene TRBV2 combines with J gene TRBJ1-5; the D gene is possibly TRBD1 (6 bases). The CDR3 is 13 residues long. Germline V gene sequence: CDR1 SNHLY, CDR2 FYNNEI. V gave up 5 bases and J gave up 9 bases, with 14 bases separating them.

The genes are TRBV7-2 and TRBJ2-2; D is possibly TRBD1 or TRBD2 (5 bases each). The germline V and J ends were trimmed by 5 bases and 4 bases, with 14 bases remaining between them. From germline, CDR1 is SGHTA and CDR2 FQGNSA. CDR3 size: 15 residues. The CDR3: CASSPRGPGTGELFF. CDR3 bases: TGTGCCAGCAGCCCGAGGGGTCCGGGCACCGGGGAGCTGTTTTTT.

This clone was counted a single time. This chain joins TRBV9 and TRBJ2-7; 8 bases fit TRBD2. CDR3 length: 14 residues. Germline values: CDR1 SGDLS, CDR2 YYNGEE. V shed 7 bases and J 5 bases; nucleotides not matched to a gene: 11. CDR3 sequence reads: CASGPGTSVHEQYF. In DNA, the CDR3 is TGTGCCAGCGGCCCAGGGACTAGTGTCCACGAGCAGTACTTC. Using reference TRBV9 and TRBJ2-7 for the parts outside the CDR3, the full variable domain is DSGVTQTPKHLITATGQRVTLRCSPRSGDLSVYWYQQSLDQGLQFLIQYYNGEERAKGNILERFSAQQFPDLHSELNLSSLELGDSALYFCASGPGTSVHEQYFGPGTRLTVT.

As to this clone: An end of the junction differs from the germline gene, which may be a read error. J is TRBJ2-1 and V is TRBV18; D possibly corresponds to TRBD1 (6 bases). CDR1 is KGHSH, CDR2 LQKENI, per germline. The CDR3 sequence is 13 residues long. As DNA, the CDR3 is TGTGCCAGCACACCAGGGGAGAACAATGAGCAGTTCTTC. It specifies CASTPGENNEQFF.

This chain uses TRBV10-3 with TRBJ1-6, with TRBD1 matching 7 bases. Trimming removed 6 bases from V and 3 bases from J; junction bases left unmatched: 5. Germline lookup yields CDR1 ENHRY and CDR2 SYGVKD. This CDR3 region has 15 residues. The CDR3, as DNA: TGTGCCATCAGGATTGGGACAGACTATAATTCACCCCTCCACTTT. This encodes CAIRIGTDYNSPLHF.

The chain has TRBV6-1 and TRBJ2-3, with D hard to call. Germline lookup yields CDR1 MNHNS and CDR2 SASEGT. There are 11 residues in the CDR3. The V and J ends lost 10 bases and 3 bases respectively, with 8 bases between them. CDR3 DNA: TGTGCCATTTTAGAAACAGATACGCAGTATTTT. As protein: CAILETDTQYF.

The chain carries TRBV28 and TRBJ2-3; D ambiguous. The CDR3 has 12 residues. V lost 5 bases, J lost 2 bases, and 5 bases lay in between. Germline lookup yields CDR1 MDHEN and CDR2 SYDVKM. In DNA, the CDR3 is TGTGCCAGCAGTGAGTACACAGATACGCAGTATTTT. Amino acid sequence: CASSEYTDTQYF. Together with reference TRBV28 and TRBJ2-3, the CDR3 gives the full variable domain: DVKVTQSSRYLVKRTGEKVFLECVQDMDHENMFWYRQDPGLGLRLIYFSYDVKMKEKGDIPEGYSVSREKKERFSLILESASTNQTSMYLCASSEYTDTQYFGPGTRLTVL.

V is TRBV25-1 and J is TRBJ1-1; 8 bases agree with TRBD1. Germline V gene sequence: CDR1 MGHDK, CDR2 SYGVNS. CDR3 length: 14 residues. The V and J ends lost 6 bases and 3 bases, in that order; junction bases with no gene match: 6. The CDR3: CASRRQGSDTEAFF. Here the CDR3 DNA reads TGTGCCAGCAGGCGACAGGGGTCGGACACTGAAGCTTTCTTT.

The V gene is TRBV6-1, the J gene TRBJ2-7; perhaps TRBD1 as D (6 bases). The V end was cut by 6 bases, the J end by 8 bases, with 14 bases between. Germline V gives CDR1 MNHNS, CDR2 SASEGT. CDR3 length: 12 residues. CDR3 bases: TGTGCCAGCAGACTAAACAGGGACAAGCAGTACTTC. It specifies CASRLNRDKQYF.

This sequence joins TRBV6-1 and TRBJ1-5, with D unclear. Trimming shortened V by 2 bases and J by 2 bases, and 10 bases separated the two germline ends. Germline lookup yields CDR1 MNHNS and CDR2 SASEGT. This CDR3 region has 15 residues. Here the CDR3 reads CASSEMAGGNQPQHF. For the CDR3, the DNA is TGTGCCAGCAGTGAAATGGCTGGGGGCAATCAGCCCCAGCATTTT.

The chain carries TRBV9 and TRBJ2-1; 7 bases fit TRBD1. This CDR3 has 15 amino acids. Germline V gene sequence: CDR1 SGDLS, CDR2 YYNGEE. Losses at the gene ends were 3 bases for V and 1 base for J; bases not matched to a gene: 4. CDR3 coding DNA: TGTGCCAGCAGCGACAGGGGTCTGTCCTACAATGAGCAGTTCTTC. This codes for CASSDRGLSYNEQFF.

This chain uses TRBV11-3 with TRBJ2-5; 10 positions agree with TRBD2. From germline, CDR1 is SGHNT and CDR2 YENEEA. The CDR3 is made up of 16 amino acids. Germline trimming cut 1 base from V and 5 bases from J; bases unmatched to any gene: 7. The CDR3: CASSLGFLAGEETQYF. CDR3 DNA: TGTGCCAGCAGCTTAGGGTTCCTAGCGGGAGAGGAGACCCAGTACTTC.

The rearrangement uses TRBV4-2 and TRBJ1-1; D is uncertain. Germline CDR1 is LGHNA and CDR2 is YNFKEQ. Deletions cut 0 bases from V and 1 base from J, with 12 bases between. This CDR3 region has 16 residues. CDR3 loop: CASSQDVGIGNTEAFF. As DNA, the CDR3 is TGTGCCAGCAGCCAAGATGTGGGGATCGGGAACACTGAAGCTTTCTTT.

The rearrangement joins TRBV9 to TRBJ2-3; D may correspond to TRBD1 or TRBD2 (5 bases each). The CDR3 is made up of 17 amino acids. V shed 4 bases and J shed 4 bases, with 22 bases lying between them. The V gene's germline CDR1 is SGDLS and CDR2 YYNGEE. The CDR3: CASSFERGRGPADTQYF. The CDR3 bases are TGTGCCAGCAGCTTTGAGAGGGGCCGAGGCCCCGCAGATACGCAGTATTTT.

Worth noting for this clone: The sample has other DNA sequences that encode this CDR3 too. The chain combines TRBV27 with TRBJ1-6; the D gene is possibly TRBD1 (6 bases). Germline V gene sequence: CDR1 MNHEY, CDR2 SMNVEV (reference sequence). CDR3 size: 15 residues. V lost 5 bases and J 4 bases, leaving 12 bases between the germline ends. CDR3 sequence (DNA): TGTGCCAGCAGTCCCGGACAGTTTTATAATTCACCCCTCCACTTT. Translating gives CASSPGQFYNSPLHF.

V is TRBV28 and J is TRBJ1-2; the match to TRBD1 covers 12 bases. Germline loops: CDR1 MDHEN, CDR2 SYDVKM. The CDR3 consists of 15 residues. With 6 bases clipped from V and 7 bases from J, the junction kept 9 bases outside the gene matches. CDR3 DNA: TGTGCCAGCAGGGGGACAGGGGGCACTTCCCTTGGCTACACCTTC. Its translation is CASRGTGGTSLGYTF.

This clone was seen only once. The gene calls are TRBV7-9 and TRBJ1-5; possible D gene TRBD1, 5 bases. CDR1 is SEHNR and CDR2 is FQNEAQ in the germline V gene (reference sequence). Trimming shortened V by 4 bases and J by 11 bases, and 12 bases separated the two germline ends. The CDR3 is 12 amino acids. CDR3 amino acids: CASSSDRGAQHF. The CDR3 bases are TGTGCCAGCAGCTCGGATCGGGGGGCCCAGCATTTT.

V and J are TRBV6-5 and TRBJ1-2, with D possibly matching TRBD1 (5 bases). V was pared by 3 bases and J by 4 bases, with 12 bases between. CDR3 size: 14 residues. Per the germline V gene, CDR1 is MNHEY and CDR2 is SVGAGI. The CDR3 loop reads CASSYGRQGYGYTF. In nucleotides, the CDR3 is TGTGCCAGCAGTTATGGTAGGCAGGGCTATGGCTACACCTTC.

The chain combines TRBV18 with TRBJ2-7, with 13 nucleotides matching TRBD2. This CDR3 region has 15 residues. Per the germline V gene, CDR1 is KGHSH and CDR2 is LQKENI. The junction had 3 bases not matched to a gene; V was cut back by 4 bases and J by 3 bases. In nucleotides, the CDR3 is TGTGCCAGCTCACTTTGGACTAGCGGGAGCTACGAGCAGTACTTC. The encoded protein is CASSLWTSGSYEQYF.

This clone was seen only a few times. This sequence joins TRBV10-2 and TRBJ1-6, with TRBD1 as a possible D gene (5 bases). This CDR3 has 14 residues. CDR1 WSHSY and CDR2 SAAADI come from the germline V gene. V was shortened by 8 bases and J by 9 bases, with 17 bases between the two germline ends. CDR3 in DNA: TGCGCCAGCTGGGGGGTGGGTGTTGGTTCACCCCTCCACTTT. It specifies CASWGVGVGSPLHF.